This entry is about one TCR beta chain. This entry belongs to a study of CD8 T cells in Susac syndrome. Random hexamers primed reverse transcription of about 0.45 to 1 ug RNA. TCR beta CDR3 was amplified by immunoSEQ covering 54 Vbeta and 13 Jbeta. TCRdb fed the immunoSEQ multiplex PCR reads into MiXCR, producing one record per CDR3 protein. In the table there are about 180,000 distinct CDR3 sequences, approximately 96% of which are singletons. The sequencing sample was made of CD4+ T cells from PBMCs. The TCR was taken from a human donor with multiple sclerosis.

CDR3 sequence: CASSEAGYQETQYF. The CDR3 nucleotides read TGTGCCAGCAGTGAAGCAGGGTACCAAGAGACCCAGTACTTC. The chain employs TRBV2 and TRBJ2-5; D not certain. The ends were cut back, 0 bases at V and 0 bases at J, with 5 bases in the middle. Germline values: CDR1 SNHLY, CDR2 FYNNEI. This CDR3 has 14 residues.